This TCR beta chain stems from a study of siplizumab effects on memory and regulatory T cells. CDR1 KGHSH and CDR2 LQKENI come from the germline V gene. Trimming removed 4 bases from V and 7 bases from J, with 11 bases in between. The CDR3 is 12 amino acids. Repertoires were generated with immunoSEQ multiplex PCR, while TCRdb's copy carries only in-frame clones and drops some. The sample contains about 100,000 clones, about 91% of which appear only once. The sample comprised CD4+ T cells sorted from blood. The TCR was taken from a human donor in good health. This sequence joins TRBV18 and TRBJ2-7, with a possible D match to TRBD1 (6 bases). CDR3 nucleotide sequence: TGTGCCAGCTCACGGGGGCAGGGAGAGCAGTACTTC. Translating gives CASSRGQGEQYF.